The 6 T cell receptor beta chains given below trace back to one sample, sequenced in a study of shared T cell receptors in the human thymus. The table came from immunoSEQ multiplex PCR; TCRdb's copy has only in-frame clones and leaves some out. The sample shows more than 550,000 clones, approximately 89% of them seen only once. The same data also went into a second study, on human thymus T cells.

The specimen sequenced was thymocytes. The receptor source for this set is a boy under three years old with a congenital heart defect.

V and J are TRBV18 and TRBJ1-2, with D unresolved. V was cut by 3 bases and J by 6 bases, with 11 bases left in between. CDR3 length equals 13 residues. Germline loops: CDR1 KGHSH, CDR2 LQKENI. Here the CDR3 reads CASSPQRSDGYTF. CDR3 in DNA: TGTGCCAGCTCACCGCAGAGGTCGGATGGCTACACCTTC.

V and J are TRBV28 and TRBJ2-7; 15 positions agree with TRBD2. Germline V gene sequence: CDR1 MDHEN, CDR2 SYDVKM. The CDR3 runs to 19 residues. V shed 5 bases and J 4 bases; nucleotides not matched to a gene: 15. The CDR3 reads CASSLRRTSGRAYHYEQYF. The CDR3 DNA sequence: TGTGCCAGCAGTCTCCGCAGGACTAGCGGGAGGGCCTATCATTACGAGCAGTACTTC.

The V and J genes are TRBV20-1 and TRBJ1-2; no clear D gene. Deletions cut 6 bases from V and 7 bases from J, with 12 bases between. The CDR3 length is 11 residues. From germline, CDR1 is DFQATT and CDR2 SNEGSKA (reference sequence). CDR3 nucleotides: TGCAGTGCGGTTACGGGGTTTGGCTACACCTTC. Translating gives CSAVTGFGYTF.

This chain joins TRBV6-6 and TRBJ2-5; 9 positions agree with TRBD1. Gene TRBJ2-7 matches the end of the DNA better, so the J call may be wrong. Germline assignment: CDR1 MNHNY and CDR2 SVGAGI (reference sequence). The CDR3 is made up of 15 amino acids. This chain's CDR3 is CASSYGQGRNYEQYF. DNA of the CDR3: TGTGCCAGCAGCTACGGACAGGGGAGAAACTACGAGCAGTACTTC.

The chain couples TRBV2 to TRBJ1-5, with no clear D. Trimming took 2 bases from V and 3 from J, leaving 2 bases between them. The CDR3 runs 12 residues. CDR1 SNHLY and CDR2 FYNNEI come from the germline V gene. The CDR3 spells CASSEHNQPQHF. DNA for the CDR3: TGTGCCAGCAGTGAACACAATCAGCCCCAGCATTTT.

The CDR3 region is CASSHLYGLAGETHNEQFF. CDR3 nucleotides: TGTGCCAGCAGTCACCTATACGGACTAGCGGGAGAGACGCACAATGAGCAGTTCTTC. The chain joins TRBV27 to TRBJ2-1; the match to TRBD2 covers 13 bases. The CDR3 consists of 19 residues. The germline gives CDR1 MNHEY, CDR2 SMNVEV (reference sequence). Losses at the gene ends were 5 bases for V and 5 bases for J; bases not matched to a gene: 15.